The rows below give T cell receptor beta chains drawn from one sample of a study of blood T cell repertoires in COVID-19. Generated by immunoSEQ multiplex PCR, the TCRdb table keeps only in-frame clones and is missing some. The sample contains 100,000 to 150,000 clones, around nine tenths of which appear only once. Sequenced: peripheral blood. The receptors here all came from a woman aged 70 to 79 with COVID-19, enrolled during active disease. CDR3s include the opening cysteine and the closing phenylalanine or tryptophan. The D gene is left open where the match is weak. Size is stated for part of the rows, as once, few or many counts, or as a class when the clone is expanded.

j_gene: TRBJ2-1; v_gene: TRBV10-2; abundance: NA; d_gene: NA; CDR3aa: CASSEVGGSAYNEQFF; CDR3nt: TGCGCCAGCAGTGAGGTGGGCGGGTCAGCCTACAATGAGCAGTTCTTC
j_gene: TRBJ1-6; v_gene: TRBV27; abundance: NA; d_gene: NA; CDR3aa: CASSLTMGRNSPLHF; CDR3nt: TGTGCCAGCAGTCTAACCATGGGGCGGAATTCACCCCTCCACTTT
j_gene: TRBJ1-1; v_gene: TRBV27; abundance: NA; d_gene: NA; CDR3aa: CASRIQGSGTEAFF; CDR3nt: TGTGCCAGCAGGATACAGGGTAGTGGGACTGAAGCTTTCTTT
j_gene: TRBJ2-1; v_gene: TRBV9; abundance: NA; d_gene: TRBD2; CDR3aa: CASSSRTSGGANEQFF; CDR3nt: TGTGCCAGCAGCTCGCGGACTAGCGGGGGAGCTAATGAGCAGTTCTTC
j_gene: TRBJ2-1; v_gene: TRBV19; abundance: NA; d_gene: NA; CDR3aa: CASSTGLLIGAEQFF; CDR3nt: TGTGCCAGTAGTACGGGACTCCTCATAGGGGCTGAGCAGTTCTTC
j_gene: TRBJ1-6; v_gene: TRBV19; abundance: NA; d_gene: NA; CDR3aa: CASSLHRDNNSPLHF; CDR3nt: TGTGCCAGTAGCTTACACCGGGACAATAATTCACCCCTCCACTTT
j_gene: TRBJ1-1; v_gene: TRBV6-2/TRBV6-3; abundance: NA; d_gene: NA; CDR3aa: CASSTEMPLEAFF; CDR3nt: TGTGCCAGCAGTACCGAGATGCCACTTGAAGCTTTCTTT
j_gene: TRBJ1-5; v_gene: TRBV19; abundance: once; d_gene: TRBD1; CDR3aa: CASNGQAINQPQHF; CDR3nt: TGTGCCAGCAACGGACAGGCGATTAATCAGCCCCAGCATTTT
j_gene: TRBJ1-2; v_gene: TRBV5-6; abundance: NA; d_gene: NA; CDR3aa: CASSLGQNYGYTF; CDR3nt: TGTGCCAGCAGCTTGGGGCAAAACTATGGCTACACCTTC
j_gene: TRBJ2-1; v_gene: TRBV11-1; abundance: NA; d_gene: TRBD2; CDR3aa: CASSPRRGAYNEQFF; CDR3nt: TGTGCCAGCAGCCCCCGGCGGGGGGCCTACAATGAGCAGTTCTTC
j_gene: TRBJ2-5; v_gene: TRBV7-9; abundance: NA; d_gene: TRBD2; CDR3aa: CASSSLRGGNFQETQYF; CDR3nt: TGTGCCAGCAGCTCCCTCCGCGGGGGGAATTTCCAAGAGACCCAGTACTTC
j_gene: TRBJ1-5; v_gene: TRBV18; abundance: few; d_gene: TRBD1; CDR3aa: CASAPNYPGTGGRPQHF; CDR3nt: TGTGCCAGCGCGCCTAACTATCCAGGGACAGGGGGTAGGCCCCAGCATTTT
j_gene: TRBJ1-1; v_gene: TRBV3-1/TRBV3-2; abundance: NA; d_gene: NA; CDR3aa: CASTRGQITMNTEAFF; CDR3nt: TGTGCCAGCACCAGAGGACAGATAACGATGAACACTGAAGCTTTCTTT
j_gene: TRBJ1-1; v_gene: TRBV11-2; abundance: NA; d_gene: TRBD1; CDR3aa: CASSLGLGQRGKAFF; CDR3nt: TGTGCCAGCAGCTTAGGACTGGGACAGAGGGGGAAAGCTTTCTTT
j_gene: TRBJ2-2; v_gene: TRBV7-6; abundance: NA; d_gene: NA; CDR3aa: CASSNRVTGELFF; CDR3nt: TGTGCCAGCAGCAACAGGGTAACCGGGGAGCTGTTTTTT
j_gene: TRBJ1-5; v_gene: TRBV3-1/TRBV3-2; abundance: NA; d_gene: NA; CDR3aa: CASSQSRAGGRQPQHF; CDR3nt: TGTGCCAGCAGCCAGTCGAGGGCGGGTGGTAGACAGCCCCAGCATTTT
j_gene: TRBJ1-5; v_gene: TRBV7-9; abundance: NA; d_gene: TRBD1; CDR3aa: CASSLPGTGRNQPQHF; CDR3nt: TGTGCCAGCAGCTTACCCGGGACAGGTAGAAATCAGCCCCAGCATTTT
j_gene: TRBJ2-3; v_gene: TRBV2; abundance: NA; d_gene: NA; CDR3aa: CASRTASTDTQYF; CDR3nt: TGTGCCAGCAGGACAGCTAGCACAGATACGCAGTATTTT
j_gene: TRBJ1-1; v_gene: TRBV27; abundance: once; d_gene: NA; CDR3aa: CASSLEASRPKAFF; CDR3nt: TGTGCCAGCAGTTTAGAGGCTAGTCGGCCCAAAGCTTTCTTT
j_gene: TRBJ2-1; v_gene: TRBV7-3; abundance: NA; d_gene: NA; CDR3aa: CASSPLGGPYNEQFF; CDR3nt: TGTGCCAGCAGCCCGCTCGGGGGTCCCTACAATGAGCAGTTCTTC
j_gene: TRBJ1-6; v_gene: TRBV14; abundance: NA; d_gene: NA; CDR3aa: CASSQVGLDLHF; CDR3nt: TGTGCCAGCAGCCAAGTGGGACTTGACCTCCACTTT
j_gene: TRBJ1-6; v_gene: TRBV30; abundance: NA; d_gene: TRBD1; CDR3aa: CAWSWDRANSPLHF; CDR3nt: TGTGCCTGGAGTTGGGACAGGGCAAATTCACCCCTCCACTTT
j_gene: TRBJ2-1; v_gene: TRBV3-1/TRBV3-2; abundance: NA; d_gene: TRBD2; CDR3aa: CASSATGTSAVDEQFF; CDR3nt: TGTGCCAGCTCGGCTACTGGGACTAGCGCGGTCGATGAGCAGTTCTTC
j_gene: TRBJ2-2; v_gene: TRBV4-1; abundance: NA; d_gene: TRBD2; CDR3aa: CASSPRGRGANTGELFF; CDR3nt: TGCGCCAGCAGCCCCCGGGGGCGGGGGGCGAACACCGGGGAGCTGTTTTTT
j_gene: TRBJ1-1; v_gene: TRBV9; abundance: NA; d_gene: TRBD1; CDR3aa: CASSARSHRTGGQNTEAFF; CDR3nt: TGTGCCAGCAGCGCTCGATCCCACCGGACAGGGGGTCAGAACACTGAAGCTTTCTTT
j_gene: TRBJ1-4; v_gene: TRBV18; abundance: few; d_gene: NA; CDR3aa: CASSRGIGEDEKLFF; CDR3nt: TGTGCCAGCTCAAGGGGGATCGGGGAAGATGAAAAACTGTTTTTT
j_gene: TRBJ1-3; v_gene: TRBV19; abundance: once; d_gene: TRBD1; CDR3aa: CASGGQGLSGNTIYF; CDR3nt: TGTGCCAGCGGCGGACAGGGCCTTTCTGGAAACACCATATATTTT
j_gene: TRBJ1-5; v_gene: TRBV6-2/TRBV6-3; abundance: NA; d_gene: TRBD1; CDR3aa: CASSYPPGQGTGQPQHF; CDR3nt: TGTGCCAGCAGTTACCCCCCGGGACAGGGGACGGGTCAGCCCCAGCATTTT
j_gene: TRBJ1-2; v_gene: TRBV2; abundance: NA; d_gene: NA; CDR3aa: CASRKGQGGDGYTF; CDR3nt: TGTGCCAGCAGAAAGGGGCAGGGCGGAGATGGCTACACCTTC
j_gene: TRBJ1-3; v_gene: TRBV5-1; abundance: once; d_gene: TRBD1; CDR3aa: CASSLGQGSSSGNTIYF; CDR3nt: TGCGCCAGCAGCCTGGGACAGGGGTCGAGCTCTGGAAACACCATATATTTT
j_gene: TRBJ1-5; v_gene: TRBV28; abundance: few; d_gene: NA; CDR3aa: CASSINTNSNQPQHF; CDR3nt: TGTGCCAGCAGTATAAACACCAATAGCAATCAGCCCCAGCATTTT
j_gene: TRBJ2-1; v_gene: TRBV18; abundance: few; d_gene: TRBD2; CDR3aa: CASSLSGYNEQFF; CDR3nt: TGTGCCAGCTCACTTAGCGGGTACAATGAGCAGTTCTTC
j_gene: TRBJ1-4; v_gene: TRBV28; abundance: few; d_gene: TRBD1; CDR3aa: CASSLLGQGGEKLFF; CDR3nt: TGTGCCAGCAGTTTACTGGGACAGGGGGGTGAAAAACTGTTTTTT
j_gene: TRBJ1-4; v_gene: TRBV7-2; abundance: NA; d_gene: TRBD1; CDR3aa: CASSLLGGVTNEKLFF; CDR3nt: TGTGCCAGCAGCTTATTAGGGGGCGTAACTAATGAAAAACTGTTTTTT
j_gene: TRBJ1-2; v_gene: TRBV11-2; abundance: NA; d_gene: NA; CDR3aa: CASSLREQGYGYTF; CDR3nt: TGTGCCAGCAGCTTACGTGAACAGGGTTACGGCTACACCTTC
j_gene: TRBJ1-2; v_gene: TRBV10-3; abundance: NA; d_gene: TRBD1; CDR3aa: CAIRATGGGYTF; CDR3nt: TGTGCCATCAGAGCTACAGGGGGTGGCTACACCTTC
j_gene: TRBJ1-5; v_gene: TRBV10-3; abundance: NA; d_gene: TRBD1; CDR3aa: CATQGQGGLQPQHF; CDR3nt: TGTGCCACCCAGGGACAGGGAGGGTTACAGCCCCAGCATTTT
j_gene: TRBJ1-2; v_gene: TRBV5-6; abundance: once; d_gene: NA; CDR3aa: CASSPSTEYGYTF; CDR3nt: TGTGCCAGCAGCCCCTCCACCGAGTATGGCTACACCTTC
j_gene: TRBJ2-3; v_gene: TRBV7-3; abundance: NA; d_gene: TRBD1; CDR3aa: CASSLTGNSIDTQYF; CDR3nt: TGTGCCAGCAGCTTGACAGGGAATTCGATAGATACGCAGTATTTT
j_gene: TRBJ2-7; v_gene: TRBV5-1; abundance: NA; d_gene: TRBD1; CDR3aa: CASSPGTAYEQYF; CDR3nt: TGCGCCAGCAGCCCGGGGACAGCCTACGAGCAGTACTTC
j_gene: TRBJ2-2; v_gene: TRBV6-2/TRBV6-3; abundance: NA; d_gene: TRBD2; CDR3aa: CASSGLAGETGELFF; CDR3nt: TGTGCCAGCAGTGGACTAGCGGGGGAAACCGGGGAGCTGTTTTTT
j_gene: TRBJ1-2; v_gene: TRBV6-1; abundance: NA; d_gene: NA; CDR3aa: CASSEFRGRYGYTF; CDR3nt: TGTGCCAGCAGTGAATTTCGCGGCCGCTATGGCTACACCTTC
j_gene: TRBJ1-5; v_gene: TRBV19; abundance: NA; d_gene: NA; CDR3aa: CASSILGGNQPQHF; CDR3nt: TGTGCCAGTAGTATCTTAGGGGGCAATCAGCCCCAGCATTTT
j_gene: TRBJ2-3; v_gene: TRBV6-6; abundance: NA; d_gene: TRBD1; CDR3aa: CASSGGQGSTDTQYF; CDR3nt: TGTGCCAGCAGTGGGGGACAGGGGAGCACAGATACGCAGTATTTT
j_gene: TRBJ1-4; v_gene: TRBV19; abundance: NA; d_gene: TRBD1; CDR3aa: CASSILLGQGNEKLFF; CDR3nt: TGTGCCAGTAGTATTCTTTTGGGACAGGGGAATGAAAAACTGTTTTTT
j_gene: TRBJ2-1; v_gene: TRBV28; abundance: NA; d_gene: NA; CDR3aa: CASSLSKPGGPEQFF; CDR3nt: TGTGCCAGCAGTTTAAGCAAGCCCGGAGGTCCTGAGCAGTTCTTC
j_gene: TRBJ2-1; v_gene: TRBV5-1; abundance: NA; d_gene: TRBD1; CDR3aa: CASSTTGGNWDEQFF; CDR3nt: TGCGCCAGCAGTACTACAGGGGGCAATTGGGATGAGCAGTTCTTC
j_gene: TRBJ2-1; v_gene: TRBV4-1; abundance: NA; d_gene: TRBD1; CDR3aa: CASSQGDRGTYNEQFF; CDR3nt: TGCGCCAGCAGCCAAGGGGACAGGGGGACCTACAATGAGCAGTTCTTC